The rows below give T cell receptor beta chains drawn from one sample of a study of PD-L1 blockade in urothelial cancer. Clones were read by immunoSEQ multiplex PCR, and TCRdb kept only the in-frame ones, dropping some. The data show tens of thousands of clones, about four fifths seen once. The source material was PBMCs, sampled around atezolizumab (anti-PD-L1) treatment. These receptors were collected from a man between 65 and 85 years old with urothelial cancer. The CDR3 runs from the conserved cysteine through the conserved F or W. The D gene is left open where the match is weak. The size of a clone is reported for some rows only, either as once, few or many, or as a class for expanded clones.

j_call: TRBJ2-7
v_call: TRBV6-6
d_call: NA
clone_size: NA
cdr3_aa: CASGRGDEQYF
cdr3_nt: TGTGCCAGCGGCAGGGGCGACGAGCAGTACTTC

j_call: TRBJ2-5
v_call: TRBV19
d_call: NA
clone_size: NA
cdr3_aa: CASSSGFQETQYF
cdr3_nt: TGTGCCAGTTCCTCAGGATTCCAAGAGACCCAGTACTTC

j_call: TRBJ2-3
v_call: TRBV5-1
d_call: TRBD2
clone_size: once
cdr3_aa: CASSFAGENTDTQYF
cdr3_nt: TGCGCCAGCAGCTTTGCGGGGGAGAACACAGATACGCAGTATTTT

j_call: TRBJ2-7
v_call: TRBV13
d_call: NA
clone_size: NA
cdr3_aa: CASSLSRGSNEQYF
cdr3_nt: TGTGCCAGCAGCTTAAGTAGAGGGAGTAACGAGCAGTACTTC

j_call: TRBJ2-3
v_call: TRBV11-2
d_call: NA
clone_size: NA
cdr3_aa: CASSLDSYSDTQYF
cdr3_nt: TGTGCCAGCAGCCTGGACAGTTACTCAGATACGCAGTATTTT

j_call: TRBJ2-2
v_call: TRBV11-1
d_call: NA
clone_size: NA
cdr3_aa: CASSSPRIPTGELFF
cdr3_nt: TGTGCCAGCAGCTCCCCGCGGATTCCGACCGGGGAGCTGTTTTTT

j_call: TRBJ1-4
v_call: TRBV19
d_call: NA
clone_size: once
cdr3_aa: CATPVRESDEKLFF
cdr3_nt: TGTGCCACCCCCGTACGGGAGAGCGATGAAAAACTGTTTTTT

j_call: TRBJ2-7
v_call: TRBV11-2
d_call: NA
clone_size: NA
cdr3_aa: CASSLELDTSYEQYF
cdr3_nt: TGTGCCAGCAGCTTAGAACTAGACACCTCCTACGAGCAGTACTTC

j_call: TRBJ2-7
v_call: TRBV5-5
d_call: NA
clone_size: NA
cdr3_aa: CASSLGTKTYEQYF
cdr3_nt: TGTGCCAGCAGCCTCGGGACAAAGACCTACGAGCAGTACTTC

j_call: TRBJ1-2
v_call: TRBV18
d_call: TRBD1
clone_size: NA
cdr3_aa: CASSADRGDDGYTF
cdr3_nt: TGTGCCAGCTCAGCCGACAGGGGGGACGATGGCTACACCTTC

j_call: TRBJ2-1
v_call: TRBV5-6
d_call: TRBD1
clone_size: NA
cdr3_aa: CASSLPTGGYNEQFF
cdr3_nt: TGTGCCAGCAGCTTACCCACAGGGGGCTACAATGAGCAGTTCTTC

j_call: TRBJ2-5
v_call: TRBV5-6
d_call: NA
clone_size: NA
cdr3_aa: CASSLLAGSETQYF
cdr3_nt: TGTGCCAGCAGCTTGTTGGCAGGGTCGGAGACCCAGTACTTC

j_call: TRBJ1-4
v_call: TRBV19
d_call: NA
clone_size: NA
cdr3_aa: CASSDPASGVEKLFF
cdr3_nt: TGTGCCAGTAGTGACCCCGCGTCCGGGGTCGAAAAACTGTTTTTT

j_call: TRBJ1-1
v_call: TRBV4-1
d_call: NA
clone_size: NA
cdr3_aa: CASSQGGVQVTEAFF
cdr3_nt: TGCGCCAGCAGCCAGGGGGGGGTACAAGTCACTGAAGCTTTCTTT

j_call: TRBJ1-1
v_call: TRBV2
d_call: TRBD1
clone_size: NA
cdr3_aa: CASSVDREDTEAFF
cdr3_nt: TGTGCCAGCAGTGTAGACAGGGAAGACACTGAAGCTTTCTTT

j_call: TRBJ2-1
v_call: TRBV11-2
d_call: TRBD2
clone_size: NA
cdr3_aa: CASSSPHKTSGSSYNEQFF
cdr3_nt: TGTGCCAGCAGCTCCCCCCACAAGACTAGCGGGAGCTCCTACAATGAGCAGTTCTTC

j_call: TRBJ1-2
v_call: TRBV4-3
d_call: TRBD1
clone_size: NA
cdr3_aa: CASSQDIGGQGVPPGYTF
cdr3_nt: TGCGCCAGCAGCCAAGATATAGGAGGACAGGGGGTGCCGCCCGGCTACACCTTC

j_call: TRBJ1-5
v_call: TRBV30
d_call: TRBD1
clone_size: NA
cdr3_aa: CAWSVQDRVYSNQPQHF
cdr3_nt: TGTGCCTGGAGTGTACAGGACAGGGTCTATAGCAATCAGCCCCAGCATTTT

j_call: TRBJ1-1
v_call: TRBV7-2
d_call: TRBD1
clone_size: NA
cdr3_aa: CASSPLDRVNTEAFF
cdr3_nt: TGTGCCAGCAGCCCCTTGGACAGGGTGAACACTGAAGCTTTCTTT

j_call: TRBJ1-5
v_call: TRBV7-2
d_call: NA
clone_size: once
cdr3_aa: CASSLGSYSNQPQHF
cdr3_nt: TGTGCCAGCAGTTTGGGCAGCTATAGCAATCAGCCCCAGCATTTT

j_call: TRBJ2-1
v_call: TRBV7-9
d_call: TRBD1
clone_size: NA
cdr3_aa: CASSADRVAYNEQFF
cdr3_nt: TGTGCCAGCAGCGCGGACAGGGTCGCCTACAATGAGCAGTTCTTC

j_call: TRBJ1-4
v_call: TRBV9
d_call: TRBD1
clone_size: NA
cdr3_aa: CASSVQGATNEKLFF
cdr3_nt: TGTGCCAGCAGCGTACAGGGGGCAACTAATGAAAAACTGTTTTTT

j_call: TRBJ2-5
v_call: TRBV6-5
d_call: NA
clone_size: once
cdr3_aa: CASSYSIEDGETQYF
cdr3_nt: TGTGCCAGCAGTTACTCGATTGAAGACGGGGAGACCCAGTACTTC

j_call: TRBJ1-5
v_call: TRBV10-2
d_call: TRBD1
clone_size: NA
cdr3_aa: CASSGPTGGNQPQHF
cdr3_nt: TGCGCCAGCAGTGGGCCGACAGGGGGCAATCAGCCCCAGCATTTT

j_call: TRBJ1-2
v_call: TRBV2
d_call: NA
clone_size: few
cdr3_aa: CASRDEGHYGYTF
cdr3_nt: TGTGCCAGCAGGGATGAGGGCCACTATGGCTACACCTTC

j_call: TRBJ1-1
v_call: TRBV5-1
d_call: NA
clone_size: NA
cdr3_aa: CASSLGARGNTEAFF
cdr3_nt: TGCGCCAGCAGCTTGGGTGCCAGGGGGAACACTGAAGCTTTCTTT

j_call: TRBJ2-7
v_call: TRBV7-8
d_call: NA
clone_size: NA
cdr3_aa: CASSLSGGTYEQYF
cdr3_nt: TGTGCCAGCAGCTTAAGTGGCGGAACCTACGAGCAGTACTTC

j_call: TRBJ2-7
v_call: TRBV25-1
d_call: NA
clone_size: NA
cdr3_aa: CASSESPGSPYEQYF
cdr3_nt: TGTGCCAGCAGTGAATCCCCAGGGTCCCCCTACGAGCAGTACTTC